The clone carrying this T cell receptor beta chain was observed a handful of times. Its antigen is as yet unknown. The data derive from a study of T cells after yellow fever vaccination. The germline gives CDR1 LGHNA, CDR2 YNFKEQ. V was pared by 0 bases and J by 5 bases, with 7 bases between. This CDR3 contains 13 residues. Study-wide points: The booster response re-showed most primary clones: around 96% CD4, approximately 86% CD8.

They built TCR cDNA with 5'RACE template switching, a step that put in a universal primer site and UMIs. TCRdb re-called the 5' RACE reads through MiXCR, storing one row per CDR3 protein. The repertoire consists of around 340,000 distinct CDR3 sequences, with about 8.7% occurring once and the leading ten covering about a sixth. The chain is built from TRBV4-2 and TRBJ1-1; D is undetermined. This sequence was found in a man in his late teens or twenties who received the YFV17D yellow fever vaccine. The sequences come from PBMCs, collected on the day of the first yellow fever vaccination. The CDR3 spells CASSQDLETEAFF. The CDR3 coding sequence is TGTGCCAGCAGCCAAGATCTTGAAACTGAAGCTTTCTTT.